These 21 T cell receptor beta chains were all obtained from the same sample, sequenced in a study of persistence of HIV-infected CD4 T cells. The immunoSEQ assay was version 4, run in survey mode. Measured with immunoSEQ multiplex PCR; TCRdb has only the in-frame clones, and not every one. The sample lists approximately 34,000 clones; roughly 82% were seen once. The antigens of these receptors remain unknown. Overlapping HIV-1 Gag 15-mer peptides at approximately 0.96 ug per peptide per mL were used. Sorted nonresponding memory CD4+ T cells were CD40L-negative, CD69-negative, CD45RO-high. This sample comprised CD4+ T cells sorted from PBMCs after roughly 19-hour stimulation, obtained from a patient who received antiretroviral therapy. Source of these receptors: an adult woman with HIV who was CMV-seropositive.

The chain carries TRBV3-1 (or the pseudogene TRBV3-2) and TRBJ2-7; D uncertain. Germline values: CDR1 LGHDT, CDR2 YNNKEL (reference sequence). V lost 2 bases and J 2 bases, leaving 7 bases between the germline ends. The CDR3 covers 13 residues. In DNA form, the CDR3 reads TGTGCCAGCAGCCAAAGGACCCCCTACGAGCAGTACTTC. This gives the protein CASSQRTPYEQYF.

J is TRBJ1-2 and V is TRBV10-1, with D tentatively TRBD1 (6 bases). Trimming cost V 6 bases and J 6 bases, with 17 bases left between them. CDR1 is WNHNN and CDR2 is SYGVQD in the germline V gene (reference sequence). CDR3 length equals 14 residues. The chain's CDR3 is CASREQGLRNGYTF. For the CDR3, the DNA is TGCGCCAGCAGAGAACAGGGTTTAAGGAATGGCTACACCTTC.

This chain links TRBV11-3 with TRBJ2-5, with D uncertain. In germline, CDR1 is SGHNT, CDR2 YENEEA. The CDR3 runs to 11 residues. V shed 2 bases and J shed 5 bases, with 3 bases lying between them. The CDR3, as DNA: TGTGCCAGCAGCTTAAGGGAGACCCAGTACTTC. This codes for CASSLRETQYF.

J is TRBJ2-5 and V is TRBV7-9; TRBD1 agrees at 8 bases. The CDR3 consists of 14 residues. The V gene's germline CDR1 is SEHNR and CDR2 FQNEAQ (reference sequence). Germline trimming cut 3 bases from V and 4 bases from J; bases unmatched to any gene: 4. CDR3 protein: CASSFSGGGETQYF. DNA for the CDR3: TGTGCCAGCAGCTTTTCAGGGGGCGGAGAGACCCAGTACTTC.

The chain uses TRBV6-6 and TRBJ1-1; D gene ambiguous. V was shortened by 0 bases and J by 1 base, with 9 bases between the two germline ends. The CDR3 is made up of 15 amino acids. CDR1 and CDR2 (germline): MNHNY, SVGAGI (reference sequence). CDR3: CASSYSVQQNTEAFF. CDR3 in DNA: TGTGCCAGCAGTTACTCGGTCCAGCAGAACACTGAAGCTTTCTTT.

The chain recombines TRBV19 with TRBJ1-6; possible D gene TRBD1, 5 bases. Germline-derived CDR1 and CDR2 are LNHDA and SQIVND (reference sequence). Trimming pared 3 bases from V and 7 bases from J, leaving 19 bases between. This CDR3 comprises 17 residues. The CDR3 nucleotides read TGTGCCAGTAGTATCCTCCAGGAGGGACGAGGGAATTCACCCCTCCACTTT. Its translation: CASSILQEGRGNSPLHF.

V gene TRBV3-1 (or the pseudogene TRBV3-2) combines with J gene TRBJ1-2, with 7 bases lining up with TRBD1. The germline V gene encodes CDR1 LGHDT and CDR2 YNNKEL (reference sequence). V shed 1 base and J 11 bases; nucleotides not matched to a gene: 7. CDR3 length: 13 amino acids. CDR3 region: CASSQAGQRGYTF. The CDR3 DNA reads as TGTGCCAGCAGCCAAGCGGGACAGAGAGGATACACCTTC.

Comments on this clone: The identical CDR3 is also encoded by other nucleotide sequences in the sample. The chain recombines TRBV27 with TRBJ1-2; TRBD1 agrees at 7 bases. The CDR3 has 13 amino acids. The V segment lost 6 bases and the J segment 7 bases; nucleotides outside the gene matches: 8. Per the germline V gene, CDR1 is MNHEY and CDR2 is SMNVEV (reference sequence). The CDR3 DNA reads as TGTGCCAGCAGCTCCGACAGGGATGGTGGCTACACCTTC. Its protein is CASSSDRDGGYTF.

J is TRBJ2-3 and V is TRBV3-1 (or the pseudogene TRBV3-2); no firm D call. Trimming took 0 bases from V and 4 from J, leaving 14 bases between them. The CDR3 spans 16 residues. CDR1 and CDR2 (germline): LGHDT, YNNKEL (reference sequence). For the CDR3, the DNA is TGTGCCAGCAGCCAAGAGCGCTTTACCTTCCCAGATACGCAGTATTTT. Protein sequence: CASSQERFTFPDTQYF.

This chain's CDR3 is CASSVSGSNQPQHF. CDR3 DNA sequence: TGTGCCAGCAGTGTTTCAGGGAGCAATCAGCCCCAGCATTTT. This chain connects TRBV2 to TRBJ1-5; tentatively, D is TRBD1 (5 bases). Germline values: CDR1 SNHLY, CDR2 FYNNEI. There are 14 residues in the CDR3. V lost 4 bases, J lost 1 base, and 8 bases lay in between.

The J gene is TRBJ1-1, the V gene TRBV10-2; a weak D match, TRBD1 (5 bases). The germline V gene encodes CDR1 WSHSY and CDR2 SAAADI. CDR3 length: 14 amino acids. Between the trimmed V and J ends, which lost 0 bases and 2 bases, there was a span of 7 bases. The CDR3 protein is CASSESGGNTEAFF. The CDR3 DNA sequence: TGCGCCAGCAGTGAGTCGGGGGGAAACACTGAAGCTTTCTTT.

The chain recombines TRBV7-8 with TRBJ1-2, with 8 bases fitting TRBD1. The CDR3 extends over 12 amino acids. J lost 7 bases, V lost 5 bases, and 3 bases had no gene match. CDR1 and CDR2 (germline): SGHVS, FQNEAQ. For the CDR3, the DNA is TGTGCCAGCAGCCAAGACAGGGGTGGCTACACCTTC. This gives the protein CASSQDRGGYTF.

The chain employs TRBV6-5 and TRBJ2-1; D remains ambiguous. CDR1 is MNHEY and CDR2 is SVGAGI in the germline V gene. V was pared by 2 bases and J by 9 bases, with 5 bases between. This CDR3 contains 11 residues. The CDR3 DNA reads TGTGCCAGCAGTTACGGGATTGAGCAGTTCTTC. It encodes CASSYGIEQFF.

The chain is built from TRBV20-1 and TRBJ2-7; 7 nucleotides line up with TRBD1. V trimming: 3 bases; J trimming: 7 bases; junction bases outside the gene matches: 12. The CDR3 covers 14 residues. The germline V gene has CDR1 DFQATT and CDR2 SNEGSKA (reference sequence). CDR3 in DNA: TGCAGTGCTAGTTTGGCAGGGGGAGTGAGAGAGCAGTACTTC. Protein product: CSASLAGGVREQYF.

The V and J genes are TRBV2 and TRBJ2-1; 7 bases fit TRBD1. In germline, CDR1 is SNHLY, CDR2 FYNNEI. The trim removed 4 bases at V and 0 bases at J, leaving 3 bases unmatched. This CDR3 is 15 amino acids long. CDR3 amino acids: CASSATGSSYNEQFF. The CDR3 DNA sequence: TGTGCCAGCAGTGCGACAGGGAGCTCCTACAATGAGCAGTTCTTC.

The rearrangement uses TRBV7-3 and TRBJ1-1; D possibly corresponds to TRBD1 (6 bases). The germline V and J ends were trimmed by 5 bases and 1 base, with 11 bases remaining between them. Germline values: CDR1 SGHTA, CDR2 FQGTGA. This CDR3 spans 14 amino acids. The CDR3: CASSAYRENTEAFF. In DNA form, the CDR3 reads TGTGCCAGCAGCGCATACAGGGAGAACACTGAAGCTTTCTTT. Full variable domain (remainder filled in from reference TRBV7-3 and TRBJ1-1): GAGVSQTPSNKVTEKGKYVELRCDPISGHTALYWYRQSLGQGPEFLIYFQGTGAADDSGLPNDRFFAVRPEGSVSTLKIQRTERGDSAVYLCASSAYRENTEAFFGQGTRLTVV.

V and J are TRBV13 and TRBJ2-3; D unresolved. V gave up 2 bases and J gave up 6 bases, with 9 bases separating them. The CDR3 sequence is 13 residues long. Germline CDR1 is PRHDT and CDR2 is FYEKMQ (reference sequence). The CDR3 bases are TGTGCCAGCAGCTTAAGCGACGTGGATACGCAGTATTTT. As protein: CASSLSDVDTQYF.

This clone showed up just once. The V call is TRBV6-6, the J call TRBJ2-7; the match to TRBD1 covers 8 bases. Losses at the gene ends were 6 bases for V and 4 bases for J; bases not matched to a gene: 5. Looked up from germline, CDR1 is MNHNY and CDR2 is SVGAGI (reference sequence). CDR3 length: 13 residues. CDR3 protein: CASRQGQVYEQYF. CDR3 DNA: TGTGCCAGCAGACAGGGACAGGTGTACGAGCAGTACTTC.

This rearrangement joins TRBV7-3 to TRBJ1-5; D unresolved. The CDR3 is 12 amino acids. Germline V CDR1 and CDR2: SGHTA, FQGTGA. V lost 2 bases and J 5 bases, leaving 4 bases between the germline ends. The CDR3 DNA sequence: TGTGCCAGCAGCTTAGGGGATCAGCCCCAGCATTTT. This encodes CASSLGDQPQHF.

The rearrangement links TRBV7-9 to TRBJ1-1, with D tentatively TRBD1 (5 bases). V was clipped by 2 bases and J by 2 bases, with 12 bases between them. This CDR3 has 15 residues. Germline-derived CDR1 and CDR2 are SEHNR and FQNEAQ (reference sequence). Written as DNA, the CDR3 is TGTGCCAGCAGCTTACGGGCCCGGGGCAACACTGAAGCTTTCTTT. It is translated as CASSLRARGNTEAFF.

This rearrangement joins TRBV5-1 to TRBJ1-6, with 9 positions matching TRBD1. V lost 2 bases to trimming and J lost 9 bases; unmatched junction nucleotides: 18. Germline V CDR1 and CDR2: SGHRS, YFSETQ. The CDR3 is 19 amino acids. The CDR3 nucleotides are TGCGCCAGCAGCTTCGATATAAGAGTCCCGGGACAGGGTAGTTCACCCCTCCACTTT. Its translation is CASSFDIRVPGQGSSPLHF.